What follows is one T cell receptor (beta chain) and its context. A junction boundary mismatches the germline segment, possibly from a read error. The sample belongs to a study of sequential checkpoint blockade in melanoma. Study-level information: Both treatment sequences were followed by maintenance nivolumab.

Looked up from germline, CDR1 is LGHNA and CDR2 is YNFKEQ. This CDR3 contains 16 residues. Data came from immunoSEQ multiplex PCR; TCRdb stores just in-frame clones and leaves some out. The table includes 35,000 to 45,000 clones, approximately 90% detected once. Treatment indicated: randomized to nivolumab then ipilimumab (arm A) or the reverse (arm B). The source of this sequence is a human donor with melanoma. The chain carries TRBV4-2 and TRBJ1-5, with 10 nucleotides matching TRBD1. The sample here was CD8+ T cells sorted from blood (inferred from file names), taken from a patient given nivolumab and ipilimumab in sequence. The CDR3 region has the DNA TGTGCCAGCGGCCAAGGGACAGGGGCAGTCGGATGGCCCCAGCATTTT. This gives the protein CASGQGTGAVGWPQHF.